This TCR beta chain was documented in a study of T-cell reconstitution after alpha-beta-depleted transplantation in children. General study points: After transplant, at about two months, alpha-beta T cells were reportedly derived from several hundred expanded graft clones.

From germline, CDR1 is SQVTM and CDR2 ANQGSEA. V was cut by 4 bases and J by 1 base, with 11 bases left in between. The CDR3 is made up of 14 amino acids. This clonotype was picked up many times. Its target is not known. During its preparation, the TCRbeta library received unique molecular identifiers. TCRdb ran MiXCR on the PCR reads and lists one entry per CDR3 protein. The repertoire holds about 490,000 distinct CDR3 sequences, with 10% to 13% as singletons. The sequence was collected from a child under 10 years old with inherited bone marrow failure, due to receive a stem cell transplant. The chain couples TRBV29-1 to TRBJ2-1; D is unresolved. The material was PBMCs, obtained before TCRalphabeta/CD19-depleted stem cell transplant. CDR3 DNA: TGCAGCGTTGTATTACAATCTTCCTACAATGAGCAGTTCTTC. Amino acid sequence: CSVVLQSSYNEQFF.